This passage covers 5 T cell receptor beta chains from one sample sequenced in a study of spatial heterogeneity in lung cancer (dated by TCRdb to the late 2010s). Receptors were amplified or captured by 5' RACE. The sequencer listed for this sample is NextSeq 500. TCRdb reanalyzed the raw reads on its own, using fastp at Q25 for trimming and MiXCR for clone calling, and kept in-frame beta chains. Each entry is one CDR3 protein sequence, shown with its most common DNA and genes. Across this sample there are fewer than 60,000 distinct CDR3 sequences, with roughly 7.4% seen only once. The top ten clones comprise less than 45% of the sample. According to the study, the label for this sample's time point signals: blood at routine non-recurrence follow-up after resection. For TCR sequencing, whole RNA was extracted from tumor and nontumor lung tissue, or from cryopreserved PBMC samples, and no cell sorting was done.

The sample was PBMCs, taken at follow-up. These TCRs come from a female donor with early-stage non-small cell lung cancer.

V gene TRBV28 combines with J gene TRBJ1-1, with TRBD1 matching over 7 bases. The CDR3 spans 13 residues. Trimming removed 6 bases from V and 10 bases from J; junction bases left unmatched: 11. Germline V gives CDR1 MDHEN, CDR2 SYDVKM. The CDR3 DNA follows: TGTGCCAGCAGAGACCGGGACAGTCGGGGAGCTTTCTTT. This encodes CASRDRDSRGAFF.

This clonotype has at least ten counts. The chain recombines TRBV24-1 with TRBJ2-2, with 7 bases identical to TRBD1. This CDR3 region has 14 residues. The ends lost 5 bases at V and 5 bases at J; junction bases unmatched: 4. Germline V gene data show CDR1 as KGHDR and CDR2 as SFDVKD. The CDR3 bases are TGTGCCACCAGTGGACAGGGATCTACCGGGGAGCTGTTTTTT. Amino acid sequence: CATSGQGSTGELFF.

The CDR3 is CASSLARTGAGGYTF. The CDR3 region has the DNA TGTGCCAGCAGCTTAGCCCGGACAGGGGCGGGCGGCTACACCTTC. The chain carries TRBV7-2 and TRBJ1-2, with TRBD1 identical over 9 bases. The CDR3 contains 15 residues. Looked up from germline, CDR1 is SGHTA and CDR2 is FQGNSA. V gave up 0 bases and J gave up 8 bases; unmatched junction bases: 7.

A few counts support this clonotype. The chain combines TRBV6-5 with TRBJ1-6; D possibly corresponds to TRBD1 (6 bases). The CDR3 is 15 amino acids. Germline CDR1 is MNHEY and CDR2 is SVGAGI. The V gene lost 6 bases and the J gene lost 8 bases, with 17 bases spanning the gap. The CDR3 region is CASSSLLGGHSPLHF. CDR3 in DNA: TGTGCCAGCAGCTCCCTATTGGGGGGGCATTCACCCCTCCACTTT.

Ten or more counts support this clonotype. V usage is TRBV5-5 and J usage is TRBJ2-1; D is ambiguous. This CDR3 has 18 amino acids. Germline V gives CDR1 SGHKS, CDR2 YYEKEE (reference sequence). Trimming removed 4 bases at V and 1 base at J, with 21 bases between. CDR3 bases: TGTGCCAGCAGCCCGCAGATGAGGATCGGCTATTCCTACAATGAGCAGTTCTTC. Translation: CASSPQMRIGYSYNEQFF.